This T cell receptor (beta chain) emerged from a study of beta chain features in type 1 diabetes. Overall study: Examined across all samples were about 110 million sorted cells. General study findings and limits: VDJ junctions sequenced from type 1 diabetes patients showed fewer insertions and more deletions.

The germline gives CDR1 SGHAT, CDR2 FQNNGV. This CDR3 region has 15 residues. Deletions cut 5 bases from V and 0 bases from J, with 13 bases between. Reverse transcribing all isolated RNA meant expressed TCRB transcripts were sequenced. Data came from immunoSEQ multiplex PCR; TCRdb stores just in-frame clones and leaves some out. In the table there are 300,000 to 350,000 clones, less than 9.5% of which are singletons. This clone has ten or more counts. Antigen: not known. The sequenced sample was central memory CD4+ T cells from blood. The chain employs TRBV11-2 and TRBJ1-1; possibly TRBD1 for D (5 bases). This clonotype originated in a woman in her late teens or twenties in good health. In DNA, the CDR3 is TGTGCCAGCAGCCTCTTGACAGTACTGAACACTGAAGCTTTCTTT. This gives the protein CASSLLTVLNTEAFF.